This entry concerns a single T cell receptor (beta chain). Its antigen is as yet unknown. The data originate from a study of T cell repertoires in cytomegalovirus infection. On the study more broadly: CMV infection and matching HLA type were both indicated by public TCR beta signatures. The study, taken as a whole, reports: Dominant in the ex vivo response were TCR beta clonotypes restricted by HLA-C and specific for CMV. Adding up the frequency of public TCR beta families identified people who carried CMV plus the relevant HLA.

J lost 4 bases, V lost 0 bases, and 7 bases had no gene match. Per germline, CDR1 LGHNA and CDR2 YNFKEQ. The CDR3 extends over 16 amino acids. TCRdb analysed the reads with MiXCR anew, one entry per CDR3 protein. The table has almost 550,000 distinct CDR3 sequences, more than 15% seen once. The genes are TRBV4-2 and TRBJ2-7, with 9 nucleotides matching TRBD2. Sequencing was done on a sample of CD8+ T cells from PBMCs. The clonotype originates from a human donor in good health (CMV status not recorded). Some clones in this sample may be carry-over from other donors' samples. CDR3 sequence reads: CASSQEAGGTQYEQYF. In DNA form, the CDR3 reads TGTGCCAGCAGCCAAGAAGCGGGAGGAACACAGTACGAGCAGTACTTC.